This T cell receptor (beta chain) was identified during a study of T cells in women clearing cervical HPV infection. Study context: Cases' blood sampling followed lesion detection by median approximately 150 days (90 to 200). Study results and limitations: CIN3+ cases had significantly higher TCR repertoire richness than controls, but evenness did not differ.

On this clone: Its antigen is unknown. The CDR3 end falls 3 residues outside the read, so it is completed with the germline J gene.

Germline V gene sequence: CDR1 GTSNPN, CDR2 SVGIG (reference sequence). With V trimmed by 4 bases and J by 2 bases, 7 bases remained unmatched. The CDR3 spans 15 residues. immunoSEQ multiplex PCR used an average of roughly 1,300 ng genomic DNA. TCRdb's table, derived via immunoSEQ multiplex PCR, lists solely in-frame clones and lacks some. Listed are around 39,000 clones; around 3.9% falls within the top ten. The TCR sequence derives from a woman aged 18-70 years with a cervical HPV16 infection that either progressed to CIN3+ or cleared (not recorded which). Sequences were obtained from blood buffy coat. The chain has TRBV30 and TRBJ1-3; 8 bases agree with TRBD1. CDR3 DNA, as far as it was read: TGTGCCTGGAACCCAGGGGGCTTTACTGGAAACACC. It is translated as CAWNPGGFTGNT. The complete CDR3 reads CAWNPGGFTGNTIYF.